The entry that follows covers one T cell receptor beta chain sequence. Its antigen is undetermined. TCRdb analysed the RACE reads with MiXCR anew, one entry per CDR3 protein. The sample lists tens of thousands of distinct CDR3 sequences, roughly 13% seen once, with around 5.7% in the top ten. This record belongs to a study of human T cells and chemical hapten exposure. General study points: It was expanded TCRs that formed significantly more large CDR3 similarity clusters than controls did.

Time point meaning: patch test 3, about 24 weeks after DPC sensitization. Treatment indicated: therapeutic diphenylcyclopropenone sensitization with weekly scalp DPC. V lost 2 bases to trimming and J lost 2 bases, with 10 bases between them. In germline, CDR1 is MNHNY, CDR2 SVGAGI (reference sequence). The CDR3 is 16 residues long. This chain joins TRBV6-6 and TRBJ2-6; D not certain. The sequenced sample was whole blood, obtained in connection with sensitization to the hapten diphenylcyclopropenone (DPC). This TCR came from a woman between 50 and 59 years old with alopecia areata. Some clones in this sample may be carry-over from other donors' samples. This CDR3 reads CASSYPIGPGANVLTF. Here the CDR3 DNA reads TGTGCCAGCAGTTACCCTATAGGGCCTGGGGCCAACGTCCTGACTTTC.